These 29 T cell receptor beta chains came from one sample sequenced in a study of CD8 T cells in ankylosing spondylitis. TCRdb reprocessed the 5' RACE reads via MiXCR and lists one record per CDR3 protein. The sample has under 250,000 distinct CDR3 sequences; roughly 32% are singletons. Material: blood, either unsorted or a sorted T cell fraction (not recorded which). The source is a male donor with ankylosing spondylitis or in good health (not recorded which).

The chain combines TRBV20-1 with TRBJ2-3; 7 nucleotides line up with TRBD1. V lost 0 bases to trimming and J lost 6 bases; unmatched junction nucleotides: 9. The CDR3 contains 15 residues. CDR1 is DFQATT and CDR2 is SNEGSKA in the germline V gene (reference sequence). As DNA, the CDR3 is TGCAGTGCTAGAGATAGTAGACAGGGTAGCGATACGCAGTATTTT. Its translation: CSARDSRQGSDTQYF.

The chain employs TRBV12-3 or TRBV12-4 and TRBJ2-3; TRBD2 matches 10 bases. This CDR3 spans 16 amino acids. The V and J ends lost 6 bases and 2 bases, in that order; junction bases with no gene match: 8. CDR3 nucleotides: TGTGCCAGCAGCCCTTTAGCGGGGGGACCCACAGATACGCAGTATTTT. Protein: CASSPLAGGPTDTQYF.

This clonotype showed up just a few times. CDR3 region: CASSFTNRASTEAFF. As DNA, the CDR3 is TGTGCCAGCAGCTTCACAAACAGGGCTAGCACTGAAGCTTTCTTT. This chain connects TRBV5-5 to TRBJ1-1, with D possibly matching TRBD1 (6 bases). The CDR3 has 15 amino acids. The V end lost 2 bases, the J end lost 4 bases, and 15 bases lay between the germline ends. CDR1 and CDR2 from the germline V gene are SGHKS and YYEKEE (reference sequence).

This sequence joins TRBV7-9 and TRBJ2-1; 12 positions match TRBD2. The V and J ends lost 7 bases and 6 bases, in that order; junction bases with no gene match: 7. The CDR3 has 15 residues. CDR1 is SEHNR and CDR2 is FQNEAQ in the germline V gene (reference sequence). CDR3 residues: CASIMTSGGPNEQFF. In DNA form, the CDR3 reads TGTGCCAGCATTATGACTAGCGGGGGCCCCAATGAGCAGTTCTTC.

The chain combines TRBV5-5 with TRBJ1-1; D call uncertain. V lost 4 bases, J lost 1 base, and 11 bases lay in between. This CDR3 has 14 amino acids. Germline CDR1 is SGHKS and CDR2 is YYEKEE (reference sequence). The CDR3 loop reads CASSAVQPNTEAFF. In DNA form, the CDR3 reads TGTGCCAGCAGCGCGGTACAGCCGAACACTGAAGCTTTCTTT.

V usage is TRBV2 and J usage is TRBJ2-1; D gene ambiguous. Trimming cost V 5 bases and J 8 bases, with 16 bases left between them. The CDR3 spans 14 residues. In germline, CDR1 is SNHLY, CDR2 FYNNEI. In nucleotides, the CDR3 is TGTGCCAGCAGTCCTGGAACCGGTAGGGATGAGCAGTTCTTC. This encodes CASSPGTGRDEQFF. Looking up the rest from reference TRBV2 and TRBJ2-1 gives the full variable domain: EPEVTQTPSHQVTQMGQEVILRCVPISNHLYFYWYRQILGQKVEFLVSFYNNEISEKSEIFDDQFSVERPDGSNFTLKIRSTKLEDSAMYFCASSPGTGRDEQFFGPGTRLTVL.

The V and J genes are TRBV30 and TRBJ2-3; D is possibly TRBD1 or TRBD2 (6 bases each). V was cut by 2 bases and J by 1 base, with 10 bases left in between. The V gene's germline CDR1 is GTSNPN and CDR2 SVGIG (reference sequence). The CDR3 sequence is 14 residues long. The CDR3 loop is CAWSRGAGTDTQYF. The CDR3 nucleotides are TGTGCCTGGAGTAGGGGGGCTGGCACAGATACGCAGTATTTT.

This clonotype was found a few times. V and J are TRBV29-1 and TRBJ1-2; 11 nucleotides align to TRBD1. The germline V gene has CDR1 SQVTM and CDR2 ANQGSEA. J gave up 5 bases and V 6 bases, and 5 bases lay outside the gene matches. CDR3 length equals 13 residues. As DNA, the CDR3 is TGCAGCGTCGGACAGGGGGCGTCATATGGCTACACCTTC. It yields the protein CSVGQGASYGYTF.

This clonotype was recorded a few times. This chain connects TRBV20-1 to TRBJ1-3, with a tentative D call TRBD1 (6 bases). V was pared by 0 bases and J by 4 bases, with 10 bases between. The germline CDR1 and CDR2 sequences are DFQATT and SNEGSKA (reference sequence). This CDR3 is 14 amino acids long. The CDR3 reads CSARERGGGNTIYF. Written as DNA, the CDR3 is TGCAGTGCTAGAGAGCGGGGGGGCGGAAACACCATATATTTT.

This clonotype turned up a few times. The chain links TRBV10-3 to TRBJ2-1; TRBD1 aligns across 7 bases. V was clipped by 2 bases and J by 9 bases; unmatched bases: 16. The length of the CDR3 is 17 residues. Germline V CDR1 and CDR2: ENHRY, SYGVKD. CDR3 region: CAISETPPGDSYPEQFF. The CDR3 DNA sequence: TGTGCCATCAGTGAGACGCCCCCAGGGGACAGCTACCCTGAGCAGTTCTTC.

The DNA for the CDR3 is TGTGCCAGCAGCTTTCGAAGCGGGGGGGCTGATACGCAGTATTTT. As protein: CASSFRSGGADTQYF. This chain connects TRBV5-6 to TRBJ2-3, with 10 bases that match TRBD2. This CDR3 comprises 15 residues. The J segment lost 6 bases and the V segment lost 2 bases, leaving 6 bases of the junction unmatched. Per the germline V gene, CDR1 is SGHDT and CDR2 is YYEEEE.

CDR3 in DNA: TGTGCCAGCAGTTTAGGAAGCCCTAACTATGGCTACACCTTC. Amino acids: CASSLGSPNYGYTF. The chain combines TRBV12-3 or TRBV12-4 with TRBJ1-2; D uncertain. Trimming pared 1 base from V and 0 bases from J, leaving 6 bases between. CDR3 length: 14 amino acids.

The chain carries TRBV5-1 and TRBJ2-7; TRBD2 matches at 11 bases. Germline V gene lookup returns CDR1 SGHRS and CDR2 YFSETQ. The CDR3 has 17 residues. With 0 bases clipped from V and 0 bases from J, the junction kept 5 bases outside the gene matches. Here the CDR3 DNA reads TGCGCCAGCAGCTTGGCGGGGACTAGCGGAAGCTCCTACGAGCAGTACTTC. It specifies CASSLAGTSGSSYEQYF.

The chain employs TRBV29-1 and TRBJ2-7; 7 bases map to TRBD1. The CDR3 has 12 amino acids. V shed 7 bases, J shed 6 bases, and the junction held 9 bases outside the gene matches. Germline CDR1 reads SQVTM; CDR2 reads ANQGSEA. The CDR3 region has the DNA TGCAGCGGCACAGGGGCTCTAGGCGAGCAGTACTTC. This codes for CSGTGALGEQYF.

This clonotype was detected only a few times. The chain carries TRBV12-3 or TRBV12-4 and TRBJ2-1; 10 nucleotides line up with TRBD2. The CDR3 contains 15 residues. After removal of 3 bases from V and 9 bases from J, the junction contained 8 bases not matched to a gene. The CDR3 reads CASSFASGGLVEQFF. In DNA form, the CDR3 reads TGTGCCAGCAGTTTTGCTAGCGGGGGTCTCGTTGAGCAGTTCTTC.

This clonotype was detected a few times. This chain links TRBV5-5 with TRBJ2-3, with D maybe TRBD2 (6 bases). Trimming shortened V by 6 bases and J by 2 bases, and 16 bases separated the two germline ends. The CDR3 consists of 15 residues. Germline CDR1 SGHKS, CDR2 YYEKEE (reference sequence). CDR3: CASTVADGNTDTQYF. The CDR3 coding sequence is TGTGCCAGCACGGTAGCGGATGGTAACACAGATACGCAGTATTTT.

This clonotype was counted between two and nine times. This rearrangement joins TRBV5-1 to TRBJ2-7; D ambiguous. V gave up 0 bases and J gave up 1 base, with 5 bases separating them. Germline V gene data show CDR1 as SGHRS and CDR2 as YFSETQ. The CDR3 consists of 13 residues. The CDR3 nucleotides read TGCGCCAGCAGCTTGGACATTTCCTACGAGCAGTACTTC. Its protein is CASSLDISYEQYF.

In its sample, this clonotype was seen many times. This chain joins TRBV29-1 and TRBJ2-3; D remains ambiguous. The V end lost 8 bases, the J end lost 2 bases, and 14 bases lay between the germline ends. CDR3 length: 13 amino acids. In germline, CDR1 is SQVTM, CDR2 ANQGSEA. CDR3 sequence: CSLTQAFTDTQYF. DNA for the CDR3: TGCAGCCTGACCCAGGCCTTCACAGATACGCAGTATTTT.

V gene TRBV7-2 combines with J gene TRBJ1-6; possibly TRBD1 for D (5 bases). CDR3 length: 13 residues. Trimming shortened V by 4 bases and J by 8 bases, and 9 bases separated the two germline ends. Germline V CDR1 and CDR2: SGHTA, FQGNSA. Here the CDR3 DNA reads TGTGCCAGCAGCTCCGACAGCTATTCACCCCTCCACTTT. Its protein is CASSSDSYSPLHF. Complete variable domain (other parts from reference TRBV7-2 and TRBJ1-6): GAGVSQSPSNKVTEKGKDVELRCDPISGHTALYWYRQSLGQGLEFLIYFQGNSAPDKSGLPSDRFSAERTGGSVSTLTIQRTQQEDSAVYLCASSSDSYSPLHFGNGTRLTVT.

This clonotype has a handful of counts. The V gene is TRBV7-2, the J gene TRBJ1-6, with D tentatively TRBD1 (6 bases). CDR3 length: 17 amino acids. CDR1 and CDR2 from the germline V gene are SGHTA and FQGNSA. Trimming stripped 5 bases from V and 4 bases from J, with 18 bases between. In nucleotides, the CDR3 is TGTGCCAGCAGCACAGACAGGCCCCATCCTTATAATTCACCCCTCCACTTT. It codes for CASSTDRPHPYNSPLHF. Looking up the rest from reference TRBV7-2 and TRBJ1-6 gives the full variable domain: GAGVSQSPSNKVTEKGKDVELRCDPISGHTALYWYRQSLGQGLEFLIYFQGNSAPDKSGLPSDRFSAERTGGSVSTLTIQRTQQEDSAVYLCASSTDRPHPYNSPLHFGNGTRLTVT.

This clonotype appeared a single time. This chain joins TRBV20-1 and TRBJ2-7, with TRBD1 matching 10 bases. The CDR3 extends over 16 amino acids. The V gene's germline CDR1 is DFQATT and CDR2 SNEGSKA (reference sequence). The V gene end was trimmed by 1 base and the J gene end by 4 bases; junction bases not matched to a gene: 10. CDR3 sequence: CSARGAGTGVEYEQYF. As DNA, the CDR3 is TGCAGTGCTAGAGGAGCCGGGACAGGGGTGGAGTACGAGCAGTACTTC.

This clonotype was detected only a few times. Here the CDR3 DNA reads TGTGCCTGGAGTCCGCCCGCGAACACCGGGGAGCTGTTTTTT. It encodes CAWSPPANTGELFF. J is TRBJ2-2 and V is TRBV30, with no clear D. CDR3 size: 14 residues. Germline values: CDR1 GTSNPN, CDR2 SVGIG (reference sequence). Trimming took 2 bases from V and 0 from J, leaving 7 bases between them. The complete variable domain, with remaining parts taken from reference TRBV30 and TRBJ2-2, reads SQTIHQWPATLVQPVGSPLSLECTVEGTSNPNLYWYRQAAGRGLQLLFYSVGIGQISSEVPQNLSASRPQDRQFILSSKKLLLSDSGFYLCAWSPPANTGELFFGEGSRLTVL.

V and J are TRBV28 and TRBJ2-7; the match to TRBD1 covers 8 bases. The ends lost 4 bases at V and 3 bases at J; junction bases unmatched: 23. This CDR3 comprises 20 residues. Germline loops: CDR1 MDHEN, CDR2 SYDVKM. The CDR3 DNA reads TGTGCCAGCAGTTCTACGACGATGGACAGGGACCCCTATATTAACTACGAGCAGTACTTC. Its translation is CASSSTTMDRDPYINYEQYF.

This rearrangement joins TRBV12-3 or TRBV12-4 to TRBJ2-7; no clear D. V was clipped by 3 bases and J by 4 bases, with 7 bases between them. The CDR3 has 12 amino acids. CDR3 region: CASSFQRYEQYF. The DNA for the CDR3 is TGTGCCAGCAGTTTCCAGAGGTACGAGCAGTACTTC.

This clonotype came up many times. This chain links TRBV28 with TRBJ2-7, with a weak D call TRBD2 (5 bases). The V gene lost 0 bases and the J gene lost 5 bases, with 8 bases spanning the gap. The CDR3 extends over 13 amino acids. Per germline, CDR1 MDHEN and CDR2 SYDVKM. The CDR3 DNA reads as TGTGCCAGCAGTTTATGGGACTCGAACGAGCAGTACTTC. It codes for CASSLWDSNEQYF.

V and J are TRBV18 and TRBJ2-7, with a tentative D call TRBD1 (6 bases). Trimming took 0 bases from V and 6 from J, leaving 15 bases between them. The CDR3 is 15 residues long. Looked up from germline, CDR1 is KGHSH and CDR2 is LQKENI. The CDR3 loop is CASSPPFQGIVEQYF. CDR3 DNA sequence: TGTGCCAGCTCACCACCGTTTCAGGGGATCGTCGAGCAGTACTTC.

The chain couples TRBV28 to TRBJ2-2; TRBD1 or TRBD2 may be the D gene (5 bases each). The CDR3 covers 16 residues. Deletions cut 2 bases from V and 5 bases from J, with 15 bases between. CDR1 is MDHEN, CDR2 SYDVKM, per germline. In DNA, the CDR3 is TGTGCCAGCAGTTTAGAGGGACCGATCCCAACCGGGGAGCTGTTTTTT. As protein: CASSLEGPIPTGELFF.

In its sample, this clonotype was seen a few times. The V and J genes are TRBV12-3 or TRBV12-4 and TRBJ2-7, with TRBD2 as a possible D gene (6 bases). CDR3 size: 17 residues. The germline V and J ends were trimmed by 3 bases and 5 bases, with 23 bases remaining between them. This CDR3 reads CASSFSFRGNSRNEQYF. The DNA for the CDR3 is TGTGCCAGCAGTTTCTCCTTTCGGGGGAATAGTCGGAACGAGCAGTACTTC.

This chain uses TRBV7-2 with TRBJ2-7, with 7 bases that match TRBD1. The germline V gene has CDR1 SGHTA and CDR2 FQGNSA. CDR3 length equals 14 residues. Trimming took 7 bases from V and 3 from J; bases not matched to a gene: 9. CDR3 region: CASTVRGLHYEQYF. CDR3 in DNA: TGTGCCAGCACCGTCAGGGGGTTGCACTACGAGCAGTACTTC.